The rows below give T cell receptor beta chains drawn from one sample of a study of cytomegalovirus exposure and HLA in healthy donors. The repertoire was sequenced with immunoSEQ multiplex PCR; TCRdb's copy has only in-frame clones and lacks some. The repertoire holds about 98,000 clones, with roughly 90% as singletons. Source material: PBMCs. These receptors all come from a man between 18 and 35 years old in good health and CMV-seropositive. CDR3s include the opening cysteine and the closing phenylalanine or tryptophan. The D gene is left open where the match is weak. Rows give clone size only sometimes, using once, few, many, or a class for an expanded clone.

D,V,J,size,DNA,CDR3
TRBD2,TRBV10-3,TRBJ2-1,.,TGTGCCATCACAGCGGGGGTCTACAATGAGCAGTTCTTC,CAITAGVYNEQFF
.,TRBV5-4,TRBJ1-4,.,TGTGCCAGCAGCTTGGCCGCGGGGAGTTCGGAAAAACTGTTTTTT,CASSLAAGSSEKLFF
.,TRBV14,TRBJ1-1,once,TGTGCCAGCAGCCAAGAGGGAGGGCCCCCGGGCACTGAAGCTTTCTTT,CASSQEGGPPGTEAFF
.,TRBV7-6,TRBJ1-1,.,TGTGCCAGCAGCTTAGAGGGGCAGGTAATGGGCACTGAAGCTTTCTTT,CASSLEGQVMGTEAFF
.,TRBV12-2,TRBJ1-1,once,TGTGCAAGCAGGGGAACCGAAATGGGAAAGAGGACTGAAGCTTTCTTT,CASRGTEMGKRTEAFF
TRBD1,TRBV9,TRBJ1-1,.,TGTGCCAGCAGCGTAGGTCTCGCGGCAGGGGGCGGCACTGAAGCTTTCTTT,CASSVGLAAGGGTEAFF
TRBD2,TRBV6-5,TRBJ2-7,.,TGTGCCAGCAGTTACTCCTCCGGGACTAACCCGTACGAGCAGTACTTC,CASSYSSGTNPYEQYF
.,TRBV7-9,TRBJ2-1,.,TGTGCCAGCATCCCGGGTAGTTGGAATGAGCAGTTCTTC,CASIPGSWNEQFF
TRBD2,TRBV7-2,TRBJ2-3,.,TGTGCCAGCAGTACCCGGACTAGCGGGAGGTCCACAGATACGCAGTATTTT,CASSTRTSGRSTDTQYF
TRBD1,TRBV15,TRBJ2-7,once,TGTGCCACCAGCATGGGACAGGGTTACGAGCAGTACTTC,CATSMGQGYEQYF
.,TRBV7-9,TRBJ2-3,.,TGTGCCAGCAGCCCCACATATAGCACAGATACGCAGTATTTT,CASSPTYSTDTQYF
.,TRBV7-2,TRBJ2-3,few,TGTGCCAGCAGCTTAGTAACGGGATGGGGGGACTCAGATACGCAGTATTTT,CASSLVTGWGDSDTQYF
.,TRBV9,TRBJ1-4,.,TGTGCCAGCAGCGTGGGGGGGCGAAGAAATGAAAAACTGTTTTTT,CASSVGGRRNEKLFF
.,TRBV7-2,TRBJ2-2,.,TGTGCCAGCAGCTTACGCTTGCAGGTTTACACCGGGGAGCTGTTTTTT,CASSLRLQVYTGELFF
.,TRBV9,TRBJ2-7,once,TGTGCCAGCAGCGTAGCCGGAAGGGGCTACGAGCAGTACTTC,CASSVAGRGYEQYF
.,TRBV28,TRBJ1-5,.,TGTGCCAGCAGTAACATACAGGGAGCGGCTCAGCCCCAGCATTTT,CASSNIQGAAQPQHF
.,TRBV4-1,TRBJ1-1,.,TGCGCCAGCAGCCAAGAATACTCCTGGACTGCCGAAGCTTTCTTT,CASSQEYSWTAEAFF
.,TRBV4-1,TRBJ1-2,.,TGCGCCAGCAGCCAACCTAAGGAGGGACGGGGCTACACCTTC,CASSQPKEGRGYTF
TRBD1,TRBV9,TRBJ2-2,.,TGTGCCAGCAGCGGGGACAGGGCGAACACCGGGGAGCTGTTTTTT,CASSGDRANTGELFF
TRBD1,TRBV28,TRBJ2-1,.,TGTGCCAGCAGTTGGTCGGGCAGGGGGCATAATGAGCAGTTCTTC,CASSWSGRGHNEQFF
TRBD2,TRBV25-1,TRBJ2-1,.,TGTGCCAGCAGTGAATTCACGGGAGGGCTCTACAATGAGCAGTTCTTC,CASSEFTGGLYNEQFF
TRBD1,TRBV25-1,TRBJ1-3,.,TGTGCCAGCAGTGAAGACAGGGCTGGAAACACCATATATTTT,CASSEDRAGNTIYF
.,TRBV7-9,TRBJ1-4,.,TGTGCCAGCAGCTTGATAACAGGGGAAAAACTGTTTTTT,CASSLITGEKLFF
.,TRBV6-1,TRBJ2-7,few,TGTGCCAGCAGTGAAGTTCGGGACACCGAGCAGTACTTC,CASSEVRDTEQYF
.,TRBV6-1,TRBJ2-6,.,TGTGCCAGCAGTGTGGAGAGCTCTGGGGCCAACGTCCTGACTTTC,CASSVESSGANVLTF
.,TRBV29-1,TRBJ1-3,.,TGCAGCGTTGACCCGACAGGCTCTGGAAACACCATATATTTT,CSVDPTGSGNTIYF
.,TRBV9,TRBJ2-1,.,TGTGCCAGCAGCGTATCACAGGACACCTACAATGAGCAGTTCTTC,CASSVSQDTYNEQFF
TRBD1,TRBV11-2,TRBJ2-7,.,TGTGCCAGCACGGCGACAGGGAGCTCCTACGAGCAGTACTTC,CASTATGSSYEQYF
TRBD2,TRBV19,TRBJ2-3,.,TGTGCCAGTAGTATAGGCGGCGGGAGGGCCACAGATACGCAGTATTTT,CASSIGGGRATDTQYF
TRBD2,TRBV4-3,TRBJ2-7,.,TGCGCCAGCAGCCCGGGACTAGAGCTCTACGAGCAGTACTTC,CASSPGLELYEQYF
TRBD2,TRBV7-9,TRBJ2-3,once,TGTGCCAGCAGAGCACTAGCGGGGGGAAGCACAGATACGCAGTATTTT,CASRALAGGSTDTQYF
TRBD1,TRBV6-5,TRBJ2-7,.,TGTGCCAGCAGTTACGGGGACAGGGATAGCTACGAGCAGTACTTC,CASSYGDRDSYEQYF
.,TRBV19,TRBJ2-7,.,TGTGCCAGTAGCACCCACCAACAGTACGAGCAGTACTTC,CASSTHQQYEQYF
TRBD1,TRBV10-1,TRBJ2-2,.,TGCGCCAGCAGTAGGACAGGGAACACCGGGGAGCTGTTTTTT,CASSRTGNTGELFF
TRBD2,TRBV27,TRBJ2-5,.,TGTGCCAGCAGGTCAAGCGGGAGAGGAGAGACCCAGTACTTC,CASRSSGRGETQYF
.,TRBV7-9,TRBJ1-1,.,TGTGCCAGCAGCTCCACAGTTAACACTGAAGCTTTCTTT,CASSSTVNTEAFF
.,TRBV18,TRBJ2-3,once,TGTGCCAGCTCATTCGGGAGTCAAGCACCCACAGATACGCAGTATTTT,CASSFGSQAPTDTQYF
.,TRBV7-2,TRBJ2-1,.,TGTGCCAGCAGCTCCCGGGGGGCCAGTGAGCAGTTCTTC,CASSSRGASEQFF
.,TRBV7-2,TRBJ2-1,few,TGTGCCAGCAGCTTAGATCAGGGCGGCACGAGCTCCTACAATGAGCAGTTCTTC,CASSLDQGGTSSYNEQFF
TRBD1,TRBV27,TRBJ1-1,many,TGTGCCAGCAGCCTTCTACAGGGGGCGCCTGCTGAAGCTTTCTTT,CASSLLQGAPAEAFF
TRBD2,TRBV27,TRBJ2-3,once,TGTGCCAGCACCAAATCCGGGCTAGCGGGGAATTCAGATACGCAGTATTTT,CASTKSGLAGNSDTQYF
.,TRBV6-1,TRBJ2-5,.,TGTGCCAGCAGTGAAGATTCGTGGACTTTCAATCAAGAGACCCAGTACTTC,CASSEDSWTFNQETQYF
.,TRBV19,TRBJ1-4,.,TGTGCCAGTAGTATGATGGGACACATAGGGGCAACTAATGAAAAACTGTTTTTT,CASSMMGHIGATNEKLFF
.,TRBV19,TRBJ1-1,.,TGTGCCAGTAGTGATCCCGGGACTCGGGGGTTGAACACTGAAGCTTTCTTT,CASSDPGTRGLNTEAFF
.,TRBV4-2,TRBJ1-1,.,TGTGCCAGCAGCCACTCAGACACTGAAGCTTTCTTT,CASSHSDTEAFF
TRBD2,TRBV4-1,TRBJ2-1,.,TGCGCCAGCAGCCCGGCGGGAGGGCCAGTCGATGAGCAGTTCTTC,CASSPAGGPVDEQFF
.,TRBV5-4,TRBJ1-5,.,TGTGCCAGCAGCTTGGATTCCGGTCAGCCCCAGCATTTT,CASSLDSGQPQHF
TRBD1,TRBV28,TRBJ2-2,.,TGTGCCAATCGACAGGGTAACACCGGGGAGCTGTTTTTT,CANRQGNTGELFF
.,TRBV6-1,TRBJ1-2,.,TGTGCCAGCTCCGAAGATGTCGCGAGTTATGGCTACACCTTC,CASSEDVASYGYTF
TRBD2,TRBV7-2,TRBJ2-3,.,TGTGCCAGCAGCTCCTCTAGCGGTGGCACAGATACGCAGTATTTT,CASSSSSGGTDTQYF
TRBD1,TRBV15,TRBJ2-5,.,TGTGCCACCAAACCGGGACAGGGCACGGAGACCCAGTACTTC,CATKPGQGTETQYF
TRBD2,TRBV7-9,TRBJ2-7,.,TGTGCCAGCAGCTTACTAGCGGGTTCCTCCTACGAGCAGTACTTC,CASSLLAGSSYEQYF
TRBD1,TRBV6-4,TRBJ1-4,.,TGTGCCAGCAGTGAAGGGACAGGGGGGGACGAAAAACTGTTTTTT,CASSEGTGGDEKLFF
.,TRBV7-2,TRBJ1-1,.,TGTGCCAGCAGCTTAGGTCGAGGGTCCACTGAAGCTTTCTTT,CASSLGRGSTEAFF
.,TRBV7-2,TRBJ2-3,.,TGTGCCAGCAGCTTAAATCTCCTAGCAGGAACTACGCAGTATTTT,CASSLNLLAGTTQYF
.,TRBV4-2,TRBJ2-5,.,TGTGCCAGCAGCCAGGAAGGACAGGGAGGGGAGACCCAGTACTTC,CASSQEGQGGETQYF
TRBD1,TRBV15,TRBJ2-5,.,TGTGCCACCAGCAAGCCACAGGGGGCCGAAGAGACCCAGTACTTC,CATSKPQGAEETQYF
.,TRBV6-5,TRBJ2-3,.,TGTGCCAGCCAGACAGATACTAGCACAGATACGCAGTATTTT,CASQTDTSTDTQYF
.,TRBV19,TRBJ1-2,.,TGTGCCAGTAGTATAGATCAAGGAGTTGGCTACACCTTC,CASSIDQGVGYTF